These 31 T cell receptor beta chains originate from one sample sequenced in a study of blood T cell repertoires in COVID-19. The assay was immunoSEQ multiplex PCR, and TCRdb's table has in-frame clones only and misses some. The sample yields about 460,000 clones, 80% to 90% seen once. Specimen: PBMCs or T cells enriched from blood (not recorded which). These receptors were taken from a woman in her fifties or sixties who had recovered from COVID-19.

This chain connects TRBV9 to TRBJ1-4; D uncertain. The V gene lost 4 bases and the J gene lost 8 bases, with 12 bases spanning the gap. CDR3 length: 13 residues. Germline assignment: CDR1 SGDLS and CDR2 YYNGEE. CDR3 sequence: CASSKNGREKLFF. As DNA, the CDR3 is TGTGCCAGCAGCAAGAACGGGAGAGAAAAACTGTTTTTT.

The V call is TRBV7-2, the J call TRBJ1-1; 7 nucleotides agree with TRBD1. The CDR3 has 15 residues. The junction had 5 bases not matched to a gene; V was cut back by 4 bases and J by 0 bases. The germline V gene has CDR1 SGHTA and CDR2 FQGNSA. CDR3 nucleotides: TGTGCCAGCAGCTCCTCCGGGACAGTGAACACTGAAGCTTTCTTT. Protein product: CASSSSGTVNTEAFF.

This clone was found once. The chain combines TRBV9 with TRBJ1-1, with D tentatively TRBD1 (5 bases). The V gene's germline CDR1 is SGDLS and CDR2 YYNGEE. The CDR3 extends over 14 amino acids. The V end was cut by 3 bases, the J end by 11 bases, with 20 bases between. The CDR3 DNA follows: TGTGCCAGCAGCGAAACACTTGGACGGACACGGGCTTTCTTT. Amino acids: CASSETLGRTRAFF.

Turning to this clone: Other nucleotide sequences from this sample produce the same CDR3. This chain links TRBV3-1 (or the pseudogene TRBV3-2) with TRBJ2-2; 7 bases map to TRBD1. The CDR3 has 14 amino acids. V shed 3 bases, J shed 4 bases, and the junction held 2 bases outside the gene matches. CDR1 and CDR2 (germline): LGHDT, YNNKEL (reference sequence). The CDR3 sequence is CASSQAGGTGELFF. The CDR3 DNA reads as TGTGCCAGCAGCCAGGCAGGGGGCACCGGGGAGCTGTTTTTT.

V usage is TRBV6-6 and J usage is TRBJ1-2; no clear D. The CDR3 totals 10 residues. CDR1 and CDR2 (germline): MNHNY, SVGAGI (reference sequence). The CDR3 loop reads CAVGVGGYTF. In DNA form, the CDR3 reads TGTGCAGTCGGGGTGGGCGGCTACACCTTC.

This chain links TRBV27 with TRBJ1-1; D uncertain. V shed 0 bases and J shed 1 base, with 9 bases lying between them. The CDR3 runs to 15 residues. From germline, CDR1 is MNHEY and CDR2 SMNVEV (reference sequence). The CDR3 DNA follows: TGTGCCAGCAGTTTATCGGCCTCTCCGAACACTGAAGCTTTCTTT. It specifies CASSLSASPNTEAFF.

The chain has TRBV29-1 and TRBJ1-1; 8 positions match TRBD1. V gave up 7 bases and J gave up 6 bases; unmatched junction bases: 4. The CDR3 contains 11 residues. Germline V gene sequence: CDR1 SQVTM, CDR2 ANQGSEA. The CDR3, as DNA: TGCAGCGGTCAACAGGGGGCTGAAGCTTTCTTT. It specifies CSGQQGAEAFF.

V is TRBV27 and J is TRBJ1-2; D perhaps matches TRBD1 (5 bases). With 2 bases removed from V and 8 bases from J, the gap between germline ends came to 15 bases. This CDR3 has 14 residues. The V gene's germline CDR1 is MNHEY and CDR2 SMNVEV (reference sequence). The CDR3 nucleotides read TGTGCCAGCAGTTTAACCCGGGGGGTCGACGGCTACACCTTC. Residues: CASSLTRGVDGYTF.

V usage is TRBV13 and J usage is TRBJ1-3; D uncertain. The germline CDR1 and CDR2 sequences are PRHDT and FYEKMQ (reference sequence). The CDR3 extends over 14 amino acids. V lost 1 base and J 4 bases, leaving 8 bases between the germline ends. CDR3 nucleotide sequence: TGTGCCAGCAGCTTAGATACCAGAGGAAACACCATATATTTT. Translating gives CASSLDTRGNTIYF. The whole variable domain, filled in from reference TRBV13 and TRBJ1-3, reads AAGVIQSPRHLIKEKRETATLKCYPIPRHDTVYWYQQGPGQDPQFLISFYEKMQSDKGSIPDRFSAQQFSDYHSELNMSSLELGDSALYFCASSLDTRGNTIYFGEGSWLTVV.

This clone was found once. The chain links TRBV30 to TRBJ1-5, with TRBD1 matching 8 bases. The germline gives CDR1 GTSNPN, CDR2 SVGIG (reference sequence). Unmatched junction bases numbered 9, after V lost 2 bases and J lost 6 bases. CDR3 length equals 15 residues. CDR3 DNA sequence: TGTGCCTGGAGTCCCTCGGGCAGGGGGCCTCAGCCCCAGCATTTT. It codes for CAWSPSGRGPQPQHF.

This chain links TRBV18 with TRBJ2-3; D may be TRBD1 (5 bases). The CDR3 has 14 residues. The V end lost 3 bases, the J end lost 4 bases, and 11 bases lay between the germline ends. CDR1 KGHSH and CDR2 LQKENI come from the germline V gene. CDR3 region: CASSPADIPDTQYF. Written as DNA, the CDR3 is TGTGCCAGCTCACCCGCGGACATTCCAGATACGCAGTATTTT.

The rearrangement uses TRBV9 and TRBJ1-5; TRBD1 aligns across 11 bases. This CDR3 comprises 15 residues. V was pared by 2 bases and J by 7 bases, with 5 bases of the junction left unmatched. CDR1 and CDR2 (germline): SGDLS, YYNGEE. The CDR3 region has the DNA TGTGCCAGCAGCGTTGGGGGACAGGGGGGACAGCCCCAGCATTTT. The encoded protein is CASSVGGQGGQPQHF.

The chain combines TRBV24-1 with TRBJ1-1; D unresolved. The V end lost 12 bases, the J end lost 1 base, and 14 bases lay between the germline ends. CDR1 KGHDR and CDR2 SFDVKD come from the germline V gene. The CDR3 is 13 residues long. This CDR3 is CASKSRGNTEAFF. The CDR3 DNA is TGTGCCTCAAAGTCGCGGGGGAACACTGAAGCTTTCTTT.

The CDR3: CSTDTAGGVTEAFF. The DNA of the CDR3 is TGCAGCACCGATACCGCAGGGGGAGTGACTGAAGCTTTCTTT. The J gene is TRBJ1-1, the V gene TRBV29-1, with TRBD1 matching 7 bases. J was trimmed by 5 bases and V by 8 bases; bases with no gene match: 14. The CDR3 contains 14 residues. Germline CDR1 and CDR2: SQVTM and ANQGSEA.

The chain combines TRBV13 with TRBJ1-2, with D tentatively TRBD1 (5 bases). This CDR3 region has 12 residues. Germline CDR1 and CDR2: PRHDT and FYEKMQ (reference sequence). V lost 5 bases and J lost 2, with 6 bases in between. CDR3: CASSDRNYGYTF. CDR3 bases: TGTGCCAGCAGCGACAGAAACTATGGCTACACCTTC.

Concerning this clone itself: A junction end diverges from the germline sequence, so it may reflect a read error. This chain joins TRBV2 and TRBJ2-2, with 7 bases fitting TRBD2. Germline CDR1 SNHLY, CDR2 FYNNEI. The CDR3 runs 15 residues. The CDR3 protein is CASSQAGPQVRELFF. The CDR3 DNA is TGTGCCAGCAGTCAAGCGGGGCCACAGGTCAGGGAGCTGTTTTTT.

The rearrangement joins TRBV5-1 to TRBJ1-4; possible D gene TRBD1, 5 bases. V dropped 0 bases and J dropped 4 bases, with 10 bases sitting between them. CDR1 is SGHRS, CDR2 YFSETQ, per germline. The CDR3 spans 15 residues. The CDR3 loop is CASSLGQTYNEKLFF. The CDR3 region has the DNA TGCGCCAGCAGCTTGGGACAGACCTATAATGAAAAACTGTTTTTT.

This clone was recorded once. The chain has TRBV11-3 and TRBJ1-1; 8 bases are shared with TRBD1. The CDR3 runs to 15 residues. V dropped 4 bases and J dropped 1; count of bases not matched to a gene: 5. Germline V gene data show CDR1 as SGHNT and CDR2 as YENEEA. CDR3 sequence: CASSSGQGSNTEAFF. The CDR3 nucleotides read TGTGCCAGCAGCTCCGGACAGGGCTCGAACACTGAAGCTTTCTTT.

The chain recombines TRBV19 with TRBJ1-4, with TRBD1 as a possible D gene (6 bases). Germline CDR1 is LNHDA and CDR2 is SQIVND (reference sequence). The V end was cut by 3 bases, the J end by 8 bases, with 7 bases between. The CDR3 is 12 residues long. The CDR3 here is CASSITGEKLFF. In nucleotides, the CDR3 is TGTGCCAGTAGTATCACAGGGGAAAAACTGTTTTTT.

Comments on this clone: Additional DNA sequences in this sample encode the identical CDR3. V gene TRBV9 combines with J gene TRBJ1-3; maybe TRBD1 (6 bases). The CDR3 is 16 residues long. V was clipped by 0 bases and J by 1 base, with 11 bases between them. CDR1 and CDR2 from the germline V gene are SGDLS and YYNGEE. This CDR3 is CASSVGGRGSGNTIYF. For the CDR3, the DNA is TGTGCCAGCAGCGTAGGCGGAAGGGGGTCTGGAAACACCATATATTTT.

V is TRBV6-7 and J is TRBJ2-7; 8 nucleotides align to TRBD1. TRBV6-7 is an ORF for which the function is uncertain. This CDR3 spans 9 amino acids. The CDR3 DNA follows: TGTGCCAGCAGTTCGGACAGGGACGTC. This translates into CASSSDRDV.

V usage is TRBV7-9 and J usage is TRBJ2-1; 9 positions match TRBD2. In germline, CDR1 is SEHNR, CDR2 FQNEAQ (reference sequence). This CDR3 region has 15 residues. V dropped 6 bases and J dropped 6; count of bases not matched to a gene: 9. The CDR3 here is CASRVGAGGRNEQFF. CDR3 nucleotide sequence: TGTGCCAGCAGGGTCGGCGCGGGGGGGCGCAATGAGCAGTTCTTC.

The rearrangement joins TRBV29-1 to TRBJ2-7; TRBD1 might be the D (6 bases). CDR1 SQVTM and CDR2 ANQGSEA come from the germline V gene. The germline V and J ends were trimmed by 6 bases and 1 base, with 16 bases remaining between them. There are 14 residues in the CDR3. The CDR3: CSVMPITGSYEQYF. The CDR3 region has the DNA TGCAGCGTGATGCCCATTACAGGGTCCTACGAGCAGTACTTC.

The chain combines TRBV9 with TRBJ2-6; possibly TRBD2 for D (6 bases). Per germline, CDR1 SGDLS and CDR2 YYNGEE. This CDR3 spans 17 amino acids. Trimming shortened V by 1 base and J by 4 bases, and 15 bases separated the two germline ends. CDR3 protein: CASSVSGLPSGANVLTF. In DNA form, the CDR3 reads TGTGCCAGCAGCGTAAGCGGGCTTCCCTCCGGGGCCAACGTCCTGACTTTC.

V gene TRBV7-9 combines with J gene TRBJ2-5; D is ambiguous. This CDR3 has 16 residues. Germline V gene lookup returns CDR1 SEHNR and CDR2 FQNEAQ (reference sequence). The V gene lost 2 bases and the J gene lost 2 bases, with 15 bases spanning the gap. This CDR3 is CASSLWSGSWQETQYF. DNA for the CDR3: TGTGCCAGCAGCTTATGGTCAGGTTCCTGGCAAGAGACCCAGTACTTC. The whole variable domain, filled in from reference TRBV7-9 and TRBJ2-5, reads DTGVSQNPRHKITKRGQNVTFRCDPISEHNRLYWYRQTLGQGPEFLTYFQNEAQLEKSRLLSDRFSAERPKGSFSTLEIQRTEQGDSAMYLCASSLWSGSWQETQYFGPGTRLLVL.

The V gene is TRBV7-2, the J gene TRBJ2-1, with 11 bases fitting TRBD2. Trimming cost V 5 bases and J 4 bases; bases outside gene matches: 10. CDR3 length equals 17 residues. Germline CDR1 SGHTA, CDR2 FQGNSA. CDR3 bases: TGTGCCAGCAGCGCCCGGAGACTAGCGGGGCCGTACAATGAGCAGTTCTTC. Translated: CASSARRLAGPYNEQFF.

The J gene is TRBJ2-3, the V gene TRBV3-1 (or the pseudogene TRBV3-2), with a weak D call TRBD2 (6 bases). CDR3 length: 13 amino acids. V shed 4 bases and J shed 4 bases, with 9 bases lying between them. Looked up from germline, CDR1 is LGHDT and CDR2 is YNNKEL (reference sequence). CDR3 bases: TGTGCCAGCAGCCTGGGACTCCCAGATACGCAGTATTTT. Translating it yields CASSLGLPDTQYF.

This rearrangement joins TRBV6-5 to TRBJ1-2; 8 bases match TRBD1. The V segment lost 6 bases and the J segment 4 bases; nucleotides outside the gene matches: 4. Germline V gene sequence: CDR1 MNHEY, CDR2 SVGAGI. This CDR3 contains 13 residues. CDR3 residues: CASRETGVYGYTF. The CDR3 DNA reads as TGTGCCAGCAGGGAGACAGGGGTCTATGGCTACACCTTC.

The chain combines TRBV24-1 with TRBJ2-1, with D tentatively TRBD2 (7 bases). Germline V gene data show CDR1 as KGHDR and CDR2 as SFDVKD. The CDR3 runs 17 residues. The V end lost 1 base, the J end lost 0 bases, and 12 bases lay between the germline ends. CDR3 nucleotide sequence: TGTGCCACCAGTGATTTCGGGGGGCTGAGCTCCTACAATGAGCAGTTCTTC. It specifies CATSDFGGLSSYNEQFF.

The genes are TRBV7-2 and TRBJ2-7, with 8 bases that match TRBD2. V dropped 5 bases and J dropped 1; count of bases not matched to a gene: 7. The CDR3 covers 15 residues. Per germline, CDR1 SGHTA and CDR2 FQGNSA. For the CDR3, the DNA is TGTGCCAGCAGCCCCACGGGGGGGCGGTCCTACGAGCAGTACGTC. Its translation is CASSPTGGRSYEQYV.

The chain carries TRBV5-6 and TRBJ2-3, with D maybe TRBD1 (5 bases). Trimming left V 1 base short and J 1 base short, with 22 bases between. This CDR3 has 19 amino acids. Germline V lookup: CDR1 SGHDT, CDR2 YYEEEE. CDR3: CASSLPSSRAGWGTDTQYF. The DNA for the CDR3 is TGTGCCAGCAGCTTGCCCTCTAGTCGGGCAGGGTGGGGCACAGATACGCAGTATTTT.